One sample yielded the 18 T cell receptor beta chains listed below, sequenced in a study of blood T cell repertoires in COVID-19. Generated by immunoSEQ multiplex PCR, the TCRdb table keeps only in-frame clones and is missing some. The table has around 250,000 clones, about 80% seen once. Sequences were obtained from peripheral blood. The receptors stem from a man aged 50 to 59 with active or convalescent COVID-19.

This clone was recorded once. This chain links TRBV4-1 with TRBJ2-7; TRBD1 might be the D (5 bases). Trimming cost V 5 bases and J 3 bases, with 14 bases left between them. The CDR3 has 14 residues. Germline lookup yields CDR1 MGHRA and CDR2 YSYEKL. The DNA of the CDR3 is TGCGCCAGCAGCTCGGACATCCAGAGCTACGAGCAGTACTTC. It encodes CASSSDIQSYEQYF.

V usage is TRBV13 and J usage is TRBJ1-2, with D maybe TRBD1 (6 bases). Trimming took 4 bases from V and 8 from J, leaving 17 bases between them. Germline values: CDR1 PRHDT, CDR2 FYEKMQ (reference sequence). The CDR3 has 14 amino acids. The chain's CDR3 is CASSSPRDNGGYTF. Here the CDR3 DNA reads TGTGCCAGCAGCTCTCCCCGGGACAATGGAGGCTACACCTTC. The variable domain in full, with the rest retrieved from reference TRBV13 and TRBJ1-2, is AAGVIQSPRHLIKEKRETATLKCYPIPRHDTVYWYQQGPGQDPQFLISFYEKMQSDKGSIPDRFSAQQFSDYHSELNMSSLELGDSALYFCASSSPRDNGGYTFGSGTRLTVV.

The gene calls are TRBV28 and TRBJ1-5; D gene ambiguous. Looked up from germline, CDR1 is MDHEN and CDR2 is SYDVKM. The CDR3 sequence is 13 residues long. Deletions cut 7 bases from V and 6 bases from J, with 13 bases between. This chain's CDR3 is CASKAEAPQPQHF. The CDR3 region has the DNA TGTGCCAGCAAGGCAGAGGCTCCTCAGCCCCAGCATTTT. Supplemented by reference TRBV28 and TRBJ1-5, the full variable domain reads DVKVTQSSRYLVKRTGEKVFLECVQDMDHENMFWYRQDPGLGLRLIYFSYDVKMKEKGDIPEGYSVSREKKERFSLILESASTNQTSMYLCASKAEAPQPQHFGDGTRLSIL.

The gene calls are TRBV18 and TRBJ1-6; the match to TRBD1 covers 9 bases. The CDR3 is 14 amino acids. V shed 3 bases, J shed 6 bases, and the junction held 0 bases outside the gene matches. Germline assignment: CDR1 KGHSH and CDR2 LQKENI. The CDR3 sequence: CASSPGQGNSPLHF. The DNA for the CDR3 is TGTGCCAGCTCACCGGGACAGGGTAATTCACCCCTCCACTTT.

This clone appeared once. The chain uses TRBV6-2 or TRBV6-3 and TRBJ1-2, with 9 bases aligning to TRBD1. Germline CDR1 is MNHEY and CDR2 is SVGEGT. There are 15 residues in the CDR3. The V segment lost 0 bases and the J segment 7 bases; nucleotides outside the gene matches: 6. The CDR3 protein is CASSYSQGAISGYTF. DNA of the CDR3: TGTGCCAGCAGTTACTCACAGGGGGCGATCTCTGGCTACACCTTC.

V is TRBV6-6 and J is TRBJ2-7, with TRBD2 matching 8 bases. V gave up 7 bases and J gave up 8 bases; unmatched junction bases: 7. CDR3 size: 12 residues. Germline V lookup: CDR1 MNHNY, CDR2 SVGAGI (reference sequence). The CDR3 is CASKSGGLQQYF. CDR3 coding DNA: TGTGCCAGCAAGAGCGGGGGCCTTCAGCAGTACTTC.

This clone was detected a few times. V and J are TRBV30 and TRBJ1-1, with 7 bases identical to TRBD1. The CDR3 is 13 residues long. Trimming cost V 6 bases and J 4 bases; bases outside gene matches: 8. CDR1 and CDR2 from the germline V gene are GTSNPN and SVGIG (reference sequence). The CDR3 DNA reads TGTGCCTGCGCACAGGGGTCGGGCACTGAAGCTTTCTTT. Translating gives CACAQGSGTEAFF.

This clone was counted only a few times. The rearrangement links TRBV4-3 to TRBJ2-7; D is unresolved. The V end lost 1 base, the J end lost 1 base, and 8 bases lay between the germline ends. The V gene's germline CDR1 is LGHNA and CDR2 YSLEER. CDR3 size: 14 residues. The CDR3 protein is CASSQAFGSYEQYF. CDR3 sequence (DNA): TGCGCCAGCAGCCAAGCGTTCGGGTCCTACGAGCAGTACTTC.

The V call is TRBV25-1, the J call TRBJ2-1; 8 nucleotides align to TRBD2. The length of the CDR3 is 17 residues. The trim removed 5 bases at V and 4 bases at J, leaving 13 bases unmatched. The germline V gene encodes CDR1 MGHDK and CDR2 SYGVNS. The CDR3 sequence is CASSKLSGGPGYNEQFF. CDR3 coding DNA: TGTGCCAGCAGTAAACTTTCGGGGGGGCCGGGGTACAATGAGCAGTTCTTC.

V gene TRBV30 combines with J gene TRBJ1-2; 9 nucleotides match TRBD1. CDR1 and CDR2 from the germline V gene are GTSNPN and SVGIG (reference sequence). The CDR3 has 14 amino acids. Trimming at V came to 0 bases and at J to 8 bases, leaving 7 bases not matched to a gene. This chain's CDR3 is CAWSVTGTGFGYTF. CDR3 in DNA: TGTGCCTGGAGTGTCACCGGGACAGGGTTCGGCTACACCTTC.

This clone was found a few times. Written as DNA, the CDR3 is TGTGCCAGCAGCCCGGGACAGGGAGGGGAAAAACTGTTTTTT. It translates to CASSPGQGGEKLFF. This chain links TRBV7-2 with TRBJ1-4; 9 nucleotides line up with TRBD1. Germline V gene data show CDR1 as SGHTA and CDR2 as FQGNSA. The CDR3 covers 14 residues. After removal of 5 bases from V and 8 bases from J, the junction contained 6 bases not matched to a gene. The variable domain in full, with the rest retrieved from reference TRBV7-2 and TRBJ1-4, is GAGVSQSPSNKVTEKGKDVELRCDPISGHTALYWYRQSLGQGLEFLIYFQGNSAPDKSGLPSDRFSAERTGGSVSTLTIQRTQQEDSAVYLCASSPGQGGEKLFFGSGTQLSVL.

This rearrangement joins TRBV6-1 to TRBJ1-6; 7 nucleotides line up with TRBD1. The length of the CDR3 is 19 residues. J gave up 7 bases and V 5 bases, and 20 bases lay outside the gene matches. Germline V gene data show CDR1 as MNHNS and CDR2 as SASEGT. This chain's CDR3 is CASSKGGARQGYLNSPLHF. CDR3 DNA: TGTGCCAGCAGTAAAGGGGGCGCCCGACAGGGCTACCTGAATTCACCCCTCCACTTT.

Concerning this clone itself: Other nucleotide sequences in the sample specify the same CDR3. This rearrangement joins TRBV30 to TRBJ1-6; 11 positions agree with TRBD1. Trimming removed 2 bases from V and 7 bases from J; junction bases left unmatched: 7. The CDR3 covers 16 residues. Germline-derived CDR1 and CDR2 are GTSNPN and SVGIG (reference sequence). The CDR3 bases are TGTGCCTGGAGTCCCGGACAGGGGGCAGGGAATTCACCCCTCCACTTT. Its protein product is CAWSPGQGAGNSPLHF.

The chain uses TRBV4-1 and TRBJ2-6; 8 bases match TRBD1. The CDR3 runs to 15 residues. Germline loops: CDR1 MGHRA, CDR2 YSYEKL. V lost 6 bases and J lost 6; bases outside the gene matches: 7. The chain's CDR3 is CASRHGQGKANVLTF. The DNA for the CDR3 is TGCGCCAGCAGACACGGACAGGGTAAGGCCAACGTCCTGACTTTC.

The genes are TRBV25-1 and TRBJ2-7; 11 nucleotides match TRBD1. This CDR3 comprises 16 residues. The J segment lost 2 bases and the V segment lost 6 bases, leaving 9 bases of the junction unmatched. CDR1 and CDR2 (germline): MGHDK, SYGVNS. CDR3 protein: CASSTPGQGVPYEQYF. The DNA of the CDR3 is TGTGCCAGCAGCACCCCGGGACAGGGGGTTCCCTACGAGCAGTACTTC.

The CDR3 protein is CSASPLRGTPSTDTQYF. In nucleotides, the CDR3 is TGCAGTGCTAGTCCCCTAAGGGGGACGCCCAGCACAGATACGCAGTATTTT. V usage is TRBV20-1 and J usage is TRBJ2-3; D is possibly TRBD1 (6 bases). The CDR3 length is 17 residues. In germline, CDR1 is DFQATT, CDR2 SNEGSKA (reference sequence). Trimming stripped 3 bases from V and 0 bases from J, with 19 bases between.

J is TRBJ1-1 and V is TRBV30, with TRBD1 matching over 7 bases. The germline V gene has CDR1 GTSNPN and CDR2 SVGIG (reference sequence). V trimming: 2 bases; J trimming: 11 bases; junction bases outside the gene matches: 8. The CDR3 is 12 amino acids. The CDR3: CAWSRQGEVAFF. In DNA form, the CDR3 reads TGTGCCTGGAGTCGTCAGGGGGAAGTGGCTTTCTTT.

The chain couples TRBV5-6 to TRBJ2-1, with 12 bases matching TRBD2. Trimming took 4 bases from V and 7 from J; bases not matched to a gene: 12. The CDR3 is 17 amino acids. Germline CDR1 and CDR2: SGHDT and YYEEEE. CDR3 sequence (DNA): TGTGCCAGCAGCCCCAACGGACTAGCGGGGCAATTGAATGAGCAGTTCTTC. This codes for CASSPNGLAGQLNEQFF.